A selection of T cell receptor beta chains follows, all from one sample in a study of cytotoxic CD8 clonotypes in ibrutinib-treated CLL. Using immunoSEQ multiplex PCR, the repertoire was profiled, and TCRdb retains in-frame clones only, with some absent. Among around 130,000 clones listed, around four fifths were seen once. Sequences were derived from PBMCs, sampled after 24 months of ibrutinib treatment. The source is a human donor with chronic lymphocytic leukemia. The CDR3 runs from the conserved cysteine through the conserved F or W. D genes are given only for firm matches. The size of a clone is reported for some rows only, either as once, few or many, or as a class for expanded clones.

j_call | d_call | clone_size | v_call | cdr3_nt | cdr3_aa
TRBJ2-7 | - | - | TRBV15 | TGTGCCACCAGCAGAGAAGGGTCCTCCTACGAGCAGTACTTC | CATSREGSSYEQYF
TRBJ1-1 | - | - | TRBV19 | TGTGCCAGTAGTACCCAGCAGGCCGGCGGTAGGGAAGCTTTCTTT | CASSTQQAGGREAFF
TRBJ2-7 | - | - | TRBV5-4 | TGTGCCAGCAGCTCCCCTCCTCCACGCTACGAGCAGTACTTC | CASSSPPPRYEQYF
TRBJ2-3 | - | - | TRBV15 | TGTGCCACCAGCAGAGATATAGATACGCAGTATTTT | CATSRDIDTQYF
TRBJ1-2 | - | few | TRBV6-1 | TGTGCCAGCAGTACACGCCCACAGATCGTTCAGTTC | CASSTRPQIVQF
TRBJ1-1 | - | - | TRBV5-1 | TGCGCCAGCAGCCCTATAGGGGGTGGGATTTTTGAAGCTTTCTTT | CASSPIGGGIFEAFF
TRBJ1-5 | TRBD1 | - | TRBV28 | TGTGCCAGCAGTCCTGGGACAGGGGGCCTAGGGCAGCCCCAGCATTTT | CASSPGTGGLGQPQHF
TRBJ2-2 | - | few | TRBV11-3 | TGTGCCAGCAGTCAGGGACTTGACACCGGGGAGCTGTTTTTT | CASSQGLDTGELFF
TRBJ1-1 | - | - | TRBV14 | TGTGCCAGCAGCCAGATAGGGTGGTTAGCTTTCTTT | CASSQIGWLAFF
TRBJ1-6 | - | - | TRBV19 | TGTGCCAGTCGGACTGGGGATTCACCCCTCCACTTT | CASRTGDSPLHF
TRBJ2-3 | - | - | TRBV5-1 | TGCGCCAGCAGCTTGGGACAGCTATTCACAGATACGCAGTATTTT | CASSLGQLFTDTQYF
TRBJ2-2 | - | few | TRBV5-1 | TGCGCCAGCAGCGTACGACAGGATAACACCGGGGAGCTGTTTTTT | CASSVRQDNTGELFF
TRBJ2-3 | - | - | TRBV7-9 | TGTGCCAGCAGCTTAAATAAGGGCAGGGGTTACACAGATACGCAGTATTTT | CASSLNKGRGYTDTQYF
TRBJ2-5 | - | - | TRBV19 | TGTGCCAGTAGTATAATTCCAGGGGTTGAGACCCAGTACTTC | CASSIIPGVETQYF
TRBJ2-7 | - | - | TRBV30 | TGTGCCTGGAGTGGGGGTGGGCGACGCTCCCTCTTCTACGAGCAGTACTTC | CAWSGGGRRSLFYEQYF
TRBJ1-2 | - | - | TRBV30 | TGTGCCTGGAGTCCCCGTGGGTGGAGTTTCGGTGGAGGCTACACCTTC | CAWSPRGWSFGGGYTF
TRBJ1-6 | - | - | TRBV14 | TGTGCCAGCAGCCAAGAAATAGGGGGCTCCTATAATTCACCCCTCCACTTT | CASSQEIGGSYNSPLHF
TRBJ2-7 | - | - | TRBV11-2 | TGTGCCAGCAGCTTAGGGGCTTGGGAGCAGTACTTC | CASSLGAWEQYF
TRBJ2-3 | - | - | TRBV7-2 | TGTGCCAGCAGCTTAGTTTGGGGGGGCACAGATACGCAGTATTTT | CASSLVWGGTDTQYF
TRBJ1-3 | TRBD1 | - | TRBV19 | TGTGCCAGTAGGTGGACAGGGGGCCGTGGAAACACCATATATTTT | CASRWTGGRGNTIYF
TRBJ2-2 | - | few | TRBV10-1 | TGCGCCAGCAGTGAAGGCGGGCAGCTGTTTTTT | CASSEGGQLFF
TRBJ1-1 | TRBD1 | - | TRBV29-1 | TGCAGCGTTGAAGGGACAGGGTGGAACACTGAAGCTTTCTTT | CSVEGTGWNTEAFF
TRBJ2-7 | - | - | TRBV18 | TGTGCCAGCTCACCAGGATCTAGCTCCTACGAGCAGTACTTC | CASSPGSSSYEQYF
TRBJ1-1 | - | once | TRBV7-6 | TGTGCCAGCAGCTTAGTATCCAACACTGGGATCTGGGACTTT | CASSLVSNTGIWDF
TRBJ1-1 | - | - | TRBV19 | TGTGCCAGTAGCCGGGGACCCACTCGGGGGAACACTGAAGCTTTCTTT | CASSRGPTRGNTEAFF
TRBJ2-2 | TRBD1 | - | TRBV7-8 | TGTGCCAGCAGCGCCCACAGGGGGCGCGACACCGGGGAGCTGTTTTTT | CASSAHRGRDTGELFF
TRBJ2-5 | - | - | TRBV7-9 | TGTGCCAGCTATGGGGGTAGGGAGACCCAGTACTTC | CASYGGRETQYF
TRBJ1-1 | TRBD1 | once | TRBV30 | TGTGCCTGGAGTAAAGGACAGGGGTTGGGTGAAGCTTTCTTT | CAWSKGQGLGEAFF
TRBJ1-6 | - | - | TRBV7-2 | TGTGCCAGCAGCTTAGGTCTGGGGTTGAATTCACCCCTCCACTTT | CASSLGLGLNSPLHF
TRBJ1-3 | - | - | TRBV11-2 | TGTGCCAGCAGCTTAGGACGAAAGAACACCATATATTTT | CASSLGRKNTIYF
TRBJ1-4 | - | - | TRBV6-1 | TGTGCCAGCAGTGAACCCGGCTATAGCGGTGAAAAACTGTTTTTT | CASSEPGYSGEKLFF
TRBJ1-3 | - | few | TRBV12-5 | TGTGCTAGTGGTTTGGGGTACACCATATATTTT | CASGLGYTIYF
TRBJ2-3 | TRBD1 | - | TRBV12-5 | TGTGCTAGTGGTTTGGCCCCCCCGACAGGGCGCACAGATACGCAGTATTTT | CASGLAPPTGRTDTQYF
TRBJ2-4 | - | - | TRBV7-3 | TGTGCCAGCAGCTTTTGGCTAGCCAAAAACATTCAGTACTTC | CASSFWLAKNIQYF
TRBJ1-2 | - | - | TRBV5-1 | TGCGCCAGCAGCTGGAGAGCAAGGGGTGCCGAAATCGGCTACACCTTC | CASSWRARGAEIGYTF
TRBJ2-7 | TRBD1 | once | TRBV7-8 | TGTGCCAGCAGCTGGACAGGGGAGGACGAGCAGTACTTC | CASSWTGEDEQYF
TRBJ2-2 | - | once | TRBV2 | TGTGCCAGCAGTGAATTTCGGGAGTCCGGGGAGCTGTTTTTT | CASSEFRESGELFF